This record concerns one T cell receptor (beta chain) sequence. This record belongs to a study of blood T cell repertoires in COVID-19. Study in general: From the United States, Italy and Spain came samples of acute and convalescent COVID-19. Sources were T cells, B-cell-depleted T cells, or PBMCs; the material itself was cDNA or gDNA.

The V gene end was trimmed by 3 bases and the J gene end by 5 bases; junction bases not matched to a gene: 7. The CDR3 has 15 amino acids. The V gene's germline CDR1 is SGDLS and CDR2 YYNGEE. Methods used by the authors: Reference gene primer amplification gave estimated nucleated cell counts. The method was immunoSEQ multiplex PCR; TCRdb's version includes in-frame clones alone and lacks a portion of them. V, J and clone size were drawn from that table, and D and trimming were deduced from the DNA. The repertoire includes 300,000 to 400,000 clones, around 91% of them detected once, and under 3.5% sits in the top ten.

The sample was peripheral blood. The gene calls are TRBV9 and TRBJ2-3; TRBD2 matches 9 bases. This receptor was identified in a woman aged 18 to 35 who had recovered from COVID-19. The CDR3 protein is CASSGPLAGIDTQYF. For the CDR3, the DNA is TGTGCCAGCAGCGGCCCTCTAGCGGGAATAGATACGCAGTATTTT.